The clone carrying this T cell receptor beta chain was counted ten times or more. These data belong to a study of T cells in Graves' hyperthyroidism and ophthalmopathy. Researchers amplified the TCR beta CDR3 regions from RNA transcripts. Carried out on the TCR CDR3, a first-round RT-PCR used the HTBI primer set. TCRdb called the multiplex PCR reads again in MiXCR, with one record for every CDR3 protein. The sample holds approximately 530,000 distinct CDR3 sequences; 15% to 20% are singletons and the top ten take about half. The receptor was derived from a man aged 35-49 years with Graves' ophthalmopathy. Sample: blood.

The CDR3 protein is CSAGTSGLTDTQYF. The CDR3 DNA reads TGCAGTGCCGGGACTAGCGGACTGACAGATACGCAGTATTTT. This sequence joins TRBV20-1 and TRBJ2-3; TRBD2 agrees at 11 bases. The CDR3 is 14 amino acids. The V segment lost 6 bases and the J segment 3 bases; nucleotides outside the gene matches: 5. The germline V gene has CDR1 DFQATT and CDR2 SNEGSKA (reference sequence).